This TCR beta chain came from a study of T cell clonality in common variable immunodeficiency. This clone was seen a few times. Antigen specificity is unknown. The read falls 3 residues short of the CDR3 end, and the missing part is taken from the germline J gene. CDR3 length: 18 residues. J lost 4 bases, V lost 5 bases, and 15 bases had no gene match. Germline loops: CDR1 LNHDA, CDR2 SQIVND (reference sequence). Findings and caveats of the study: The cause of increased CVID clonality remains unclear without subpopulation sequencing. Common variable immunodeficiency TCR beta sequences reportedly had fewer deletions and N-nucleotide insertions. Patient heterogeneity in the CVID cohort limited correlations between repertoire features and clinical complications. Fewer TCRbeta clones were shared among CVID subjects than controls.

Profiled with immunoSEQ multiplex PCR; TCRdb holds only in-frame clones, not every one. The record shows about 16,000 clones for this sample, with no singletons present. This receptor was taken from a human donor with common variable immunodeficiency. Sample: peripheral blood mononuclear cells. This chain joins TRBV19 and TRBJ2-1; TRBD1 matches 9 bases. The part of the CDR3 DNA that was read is TGTGCCAGTAGTCCGGACGCCGACTGGACAGGGGTGTACAATGAG. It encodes CASSPDADWTGVYNE. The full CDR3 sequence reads CASSPDADWTGVYNEQFF.